This T cell receptor (beta chain) stems from a study of a mutant IDH1 vaccine in newly diagnosed glioma. Study information: Once 4-6 weeks had passed after radiotherapy alone, vaccination started, or it started with temozolomide cycles. The therapy given earlier, which was standard therapy, consisted of radiotherapy, temozolomide, or both, and most of the patients received both. The study, taken as a whole, reports: In 85% to 95% of patients, immune responses induced by the vaccine occurred.

This clone was counted a single time. Its antigen is currently unknown. The table came from immunoSEQ multiplex PCR; TCRdb's copy has only in-frame clones and leaves some out. The sample has about 43,000 clones; 65% to 85% are singletons. CDR1 SGHNT and CDR2 YENEEA come from the germline V gene. The length of the CDR3 is 14 residues. With 5 bases clipped from V and 4 bases from J, the junction kept 8 bases outside the gene matches. Sample time point: week 23, last vaccination. One vaccine dose held 300 ug of mutant IDH1 20-mer peptide and came with topical imiquimod. The clonotype originates from a woman in her late teens or twenties with glioma. Some clones in this sample may be carry-over from other donors' samples. This chain links TRBV11-3 with TRBJ2-7; 7 bases match TRBD2. The source material was PBMCs, sampled from a glioma patient whose treatment included an IDH1 peptide vaccine. Here the CDR3 DNA reads TGTGCCAGCAGCCTCCGGGAGCGGGAATACGAGCAGTACTTC. It yields the protein CASSLREREYEQYF.